A selection of T cell receptor beta chains follows, all from one sample in a study of radiation and T cells in renal cell carcinoma. Libraries were prepared by immunoSEQ multiplex PCR; TCRdb keeps only in-frame clonotypes and omits some of them. This table has around 76,000 clones, about four fifths appearing once. The sample in question was blood, obtained from a patient whose treatment included radiotherapy and nephrectomy. The receptors here all came from a man in his sixties with renal cell carcinoma. Each CDR3 is given with its conserved first and last residue. The D gene is left open where the match is weak. Expanded clones are given a class, and other clones once, few, many or no size at all.

J gene,clone size,V gene,D gene,CDR3 DNA,CDR3 protein
TRBJ2-1,.,TRBV12-5,.,TGTGCTAGTGGTACGGATAGGGGCAATGAGCAGTTCTTC,CASGTDRGNEQFF
TRBJ1-3,once,TRBV19,.,TGTGCCAGTAGTATCATCGGAAACACCATATATTTT,CASSIIGNTIYF
TRBJ2-3,.,TRBV12-5,.,TGTGCTAGTGGCTGGGCTACTAGCACAGATACGCAGTATTTT,CASGWATSTDTQYF
TRBJ2-7,.,TRBV7-9,.,TGTGCCAGCAGCTTATGGGGCAGGGAGGCGGACGAGCAGTACTTC,CASSLWGREADEQYF
TRBJ1-2,.,TRBV28,.,TGTGCCAGCAGTCTGATTAACTATGGCTACACCTTC,CASSLINYGYTF
TRBJ2-5,.,TRBV7-2,TRBD1,TGTGCCAGCAGAGACAGGGGGGGGGAGACCCAGTACTTC,CASRDRGGETQYF
TRBJ2-3,.,TRBV6-5,.,TGTGCCAGCAGGGGCCCGACGACTGGGACAGATACGCAGTATTTT,CASRGPTTGTDTQYF
TRBJ1-2,.,TRBV14,.,TGTGCCAGCAGCCAAGGTAGGGCTGGCTACACCTTC,CASSQGRAGYTF
TRBJ2-7,.,TRBV28,.,TGTGCCAGCAATCGTGCTTACGAGCAGTACTTC,CASNRAYEQYF
TRBJ2-7,.,TRBV6-6,TRBD1,TGTGCCAGCAGGGTAACAGGGGATAGCTACGAGCAGTACTTC,CASRVTGDSYEQYF
TRBJ2-1,.,TRBV29-1,.,TGCAGCGGGGGACTGGGAAACAATGAGCAGTTCTTC,CSGGLGNNEQFF
TRBJ2-1,once,TRBV5-4,TRBD2,TGTGCCAGCAGCTTGGTCGGGACTAGGGGCAATGAGCAGTTCTTC,CASSLVGTRGNEQFF
TRBJ2-1,.,TRBV19,.,TGTGCCAGTAGTATAGATCCGGGCCAGCGGTACTCCAATGAGCAGTTCTTC,CASSIDPGQRYSNEQFF
TRBJ2-5,.,TRBV6-5,.,TGTGCCAGCAGTTACTCGGGGTCCCATGGGGAGACCCAGTACTTC,CASSYSGSHGETQYF
TRBJ2-5,.,TRBV25-1,.,TGTGCCAGCAGTGGGACAGTTCAAGAGACCCAGTACTTC,CASSGTVQETQYF
TRBJ2-5,.,TRBV7-2,.,TGTGCCAGCAGCGGGAATCCTGAGGGGATCCAGTACTTC,CASSGNPEGIQYF
TRBJ1-5,.,TRBV7-6,TRBD1,TGTGCCAGCAGCGCCTACCAGGGGGGGGGCAATCAGCCCCAGCATTTT,CASSAYQGGGNQPQHF
TRBJ2-2,.,TRBV9,.,TGTGCCAGCAGCGTAGCCAGGAACACCGGGGAGCTGTTTTTT,CASSVARNTGELFF
TRBJ1-1,.,TRBV18,.,TGTGCCAGCTCACCTCAGCAGAACACTGAAGCTTTCTTT,CASSPQQNTEAFF
TRBJ2-2,.,TRBV27,.,TGTGCCAGCAGCCCCCTACAGGGTCGGAGGACCGGGGAGCTGTTTTTT,CASSPLQGRRTGELFF
TRBJ2-5,.,TRBV4-1,TRBD2,TGCGCCAGCAGCCAAGCTAGCGGCAGAGGAGAGACCCAGTACTTC,CASSQASGRGETQYF
TRBJ2-7,.,TRBV27,TRBD2,TGTGCCAGCAGTTTATCGTGGCGACTAGCGTCCTCCTACGAGCAGTACTTC,CASSLSWRLASSYEQYF
TRBJ2-1,.,TRBV10-3,.,TGTGCCATCAGGCTCGGCGGCGGCAGAGGGGGCAATGAGCAGTTCTTC,CAIRLGGGRGGNEQFF
TRBJ2-1,.,TRBV28,.,TGTGCCAGCACCGTACGGGTAGGGGCTTCCTACAATGAGCAGTTCTTC,CASTVRVGASYNEQFF
TRBJ1-1,.,TRBV19,.,TGTGCCAGTAGTATTCTGGCCGGGGGAAACACTGAAGCTTTCTTT,CASSILAGGNTEAFF
TRBJ1-2,.,TRBV28,.,TGTGCCAGCAGTTCAGGACCTCGCTATGGCTACACCTTC,CASSSGPRYGYTF
TRBJ2-2,.,TRBV19,.,TGTGCCAGTAGTAAGAGCGGACAGAGCACCGGGGAGCTGTTTTTT,CASSKSGQSTGELFF
TRBJ2-3,.,TRBV11-3,TRBD2,TGTGCCAGCAGCTTATCACTAGCGGCTACAGATACGCAGTATTTT,CASSLSLAATDTQYF
TRBJ1-2,many,TRBV6-1,.,TGTGCCAGCAGTGCCAGGACAACTAACTATGGCTACACCTTC,CASSARTTNYGYTF
TRBJ1-6,.,TRBV5-1,.,TGCGCCAGCAGCATAGACACGGCGCTGCCCCTCCACTTT,CASSIDTALPLHF
TRBJ2-3,.,TRBV11-2,.,TGTGCCAGCAGCCCCATGACCAGCACAGATACGCAGTATTTT,CASSPMTSTDTQYF